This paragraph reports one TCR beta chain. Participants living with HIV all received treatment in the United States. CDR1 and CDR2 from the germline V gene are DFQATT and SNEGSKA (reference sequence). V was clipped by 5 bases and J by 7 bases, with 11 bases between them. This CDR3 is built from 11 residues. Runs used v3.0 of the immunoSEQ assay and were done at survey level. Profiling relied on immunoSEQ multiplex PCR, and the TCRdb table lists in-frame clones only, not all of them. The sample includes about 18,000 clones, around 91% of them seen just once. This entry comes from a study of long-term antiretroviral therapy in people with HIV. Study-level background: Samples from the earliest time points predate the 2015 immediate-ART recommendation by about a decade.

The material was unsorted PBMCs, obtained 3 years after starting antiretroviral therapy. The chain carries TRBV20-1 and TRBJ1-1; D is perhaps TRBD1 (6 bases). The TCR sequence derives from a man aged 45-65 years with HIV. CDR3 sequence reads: CSAYQGNEAFF. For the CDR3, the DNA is TGCAGTGCTTACCAGGGGAATGAAGCTTTCTTT.